The 27 T cell receptor beta chains in this list originate from one sample, sequenced in a study of PD-L1 blockade in urothelial cancer. Assay used: immunoSEQ multiplex PCR; TCRdb lists only in-frame clones, some missing. The table lists more than 90,000 clones, around 93% of them singletons, with less than 4.5% in the top ten. Time point in this sample: peripheral blood 6 weeks after treatment start. This specimen was PBMCs, taken around atezolizumab (anti-PD-L1) treatment. Receptor source: a man in his sixties with urothelial cancer.

V usage is TRBV6-1 and J usage is TRBJ1-6, with D perhaps TRBD1 (6 bases). The germline V gene has CDR1 MNHNS and CDR2 SASEGT. This CDR3 region has 17 residues. The V gene lost 0 bases and the J gene lost 6 bases, with 15 bases spanning the gap. In DNA, the CDR3 is TGTGCCAGCAGTGAAGCAGGCAGGGGAACCCCTAATTCACCCCTCCACTTT. As protein: CASSEAGRGTPNSPLHF.

The J gene is TRBJ1-2, the V gene TRBV5-1, with TRBD1 identical over 7 bases. This CDR3 comprises 17 residues. V trimming: 0 bases; J trimming: 2 bases; junction bases outside the gene matches: 10. Per germline, CDR1 SGHRS and CDR2 YFSETQ. The chain's CDR3 is CASSLEPLGGQNYGYTF. As DNA, the CDR3 is TGCGCCAGCAGCTTGGAACCTTTAGGGGGACAGAACTATGGCTACACCTTC.

The chain employs TRBV5-4 and TRBJ1-1; D possibly corresponds to TRBD1 (5 bases). The CDR3 sequence is 16 residues long. The V end was cut by 3 bases, the J end by 4 bases, with 19 bases between. CDR1 SGHNT and CDR2 YYREEE come from the germline V gene (reference sequence). The CDR3 here is CASSSRAGGQGTEAFF. The CDR3 DNA is TGTGCCAGCAGCTCGAGAGCCGGGGGTCAGGGCACTGAAGCTTTCTTT.

The chain uses TRBV27 and TRBJ2-1; D remains unclear. The CDR3 is made up of 12 amino acids. Germline values: CDR1 MNHEY, CDR2 SMNVEV (reference sequence). V was shortened by 6 bases and J by 5 bases, with 8 bases between the two germline ends. The CDR3 loop reads CASRVRDNEQFF. CDR3 nucleotide sequence: TGTGCCAGCAGGGTTAGAGACAATGAGCAGTTCTTC.

This clone appeared once. CDR3 bases: TGTGCCAGCAGCTTAGATCTAGTCAGTAACTATGGCTACACCTTC. It codes for CASSLDLVSNYGYTF. The V call is TRBV11-2, the J call TRBJ1-2; unclear D gene. This CDR3 region has 15 residues. The V gene lost 0 bases and the J gene lost 1 base, with 9 bases spanning the gap. Germline V gene data show CDR1 as SGHAT and CDR2 as FQNNGV. The full variable domain, in which reference TRBV11-2 and TRBJ1-2 provide the parts outside the CDR3, is EAGVAQSPRYKIIEKRQSVAFWCNPISGHATLYWYQQILGQGPKLLIQFQNNGVVDDSQLPKDRFSAERLKGVDSTLKIQPAKLEDSAVYLCASSLDLVSNYGYTFGSGTRLTVV.

This clone was recorded only once. The J gene is TRBJ1-1, the V gene TRBV6-5; TRBD1 is a possible D gene (6 bases). Germline loops: CDR1 MNHEY, CDR2 SVGAGI. The germline V and J ends were trimmed by 2 bases and 0 bases, with 7 bases remaining between them. The CDR3 extends over 14 amino acids. CDR3 amino acids: CASSYDRMNTEAFF. The CDR3 nucleotides read TGTGCCAGCAGTTACGACAGGATGAACACTGAAGCTTTCTTT.

About this clone: Here the CDR3 omits its conserved ending phenylalanine or tryptophan, so a read error is the likely source. Because the CDR3's place on the DNA is in doubt, the DNA is left out and the CDR3 is given as listed by TCRdb. This CDR3 reads CATVDRGIMRS. V is TRBV6-1 and J is TRBJ2-3; TRBD1, the table's D call, lacks a check against the DNA. CDR1 and CDR2 from the germline V gene are MNHNS and SASEGT. The CDR3 spans 11 amino acids, including both terminal residues.

Here the CDR3 DNA reads TGCGCCAGCAGCTTGGAGGGACAGGGTAGAGAAAAACTGTTTTTT. This translates into CASSLEGQGREKLFF. The chain links TRBV5-1 to TRBJ1-4, with 9 bases fitting TRBD1. Per the germline V gene, CDR1 is SGHRS and CDR2 is YFSETQ. Trimming took 0 bases from V and 8 from J; bases not matched to a gene: 5. This CDR3 has 15 residues.

The CDR3 sequence is CAIKDVASGGPLDEQFF. The DNA for the CDR3 is TGTGCCATCAAAGACGTTGCTAGCGGTGGCCCTTTGGATGAGCAGTTCTTC. The chain employs TRBV10-3 and TRBJ2-1, with TRBD2 matching over 7 bases. J lost 8 bases, V lost 7 bases, and 20 bases had no gene match. The CDR3 has 17 amino acids. The germline CDR1 and CDR2 sequences are ENHRY and SYGVKD.

CDR3 in DNA: TGTGCCAGCACGGTGGCCAGGGGCGGCACAGATACGCAGTATTTT. As protein: CASTVARGGTDTQYF. The chain is built from TRBV6-5 and TRBJ2-3, with D tentatively TRBD1 (6 bases). CDR3 length: 15 amino acids. CDR1 and CDR2 from the germline V gene are MNHEY and SVGAGI. V lost 7 bases to trimming and J lost 1 base, with 15 bases between them.

The chain carries TRBV28 and TRBJ2-7; TRBD2 matches at 8 bases. CDR3 length: 15 residues. CDR1 and CDR2 from the germline V gene are MDHEN and SYDVKM. Germline trimming cut 4 bases from V and 1 base from J; bases unmatched to any gene: 6. In DNA form, the CDR3 reads TGTGCCAGCAGTTCGCCGGGGGGGTCTTCCTACGAGCAGTACTTC. Translation: CASSSPGGSSYEQYF.

The rearrangement uses TRBV9 and TRBJ2-7; possibly TRBD1 for D (6 bases). The length of the CDR3 is 15 residues. Trimming took off 4 bases at V and 3 bases at J, with 17 bases between the two ends. CDR1 SGDLS and CDR2 YYNGEE come from the germline V gene. For the CDR3, the DNA is TGTGCCAGCAGCAGAGAAGGGGACACCTACTACGAGCAGTACTTC. Translated, it gives CASSREGDTYYEQYF.

The rearrangement joins TRBV6-6 to TRBJ1-1, with 8 bases identical to TRBD1. The CDR3 loop spans 15 amino acids. Trimming took 5 bases from V and 2 from J; bases not matched to a gene: 7. Germline loops: CDR1 MNHNY, CDR2 SVGAGI (reference sequence). This chain's CDR3 is CASSTTGARNTEAFF. CDR3 sequence (DNA): TGTGCCAGCAGTACGACAGGGGCCCGAAACACTGAAGCTTTCTTT.

The chain has TRBV9 and TRBJ2-2, with TRBD2 matching over 8 bases. V dropped 2 bases and J dropped 2; count of bases not matched to a gene: 2. This CDR3 has 15 residues. Germline V gene data show CDR1 as SGDLS and CDR2 as YYNGEE. CDR3 DNA: TGTGCCAGCAGCGTTACTAGCGGTAACACCGGGGAGCTGTTTTTT. Its translation: CASSVTSGNTGELFF.

As regards this clone: The same CDR3 also results from other DNA sequences found in this sample. The chain combines TRBV7-2 with TRBJ2-7; no clear D gene. CDR1 and CDR2 (germline): SGHTA, FQGNSA. The CDR3 covers 14 residues. V lost 1 base and J lost 0, with 7 bases in between. This CDR3 is CASSLGRSSYEQYF. CDR3 bases: TGTGCCAGCAGCTTAGGTCGGAGCTCCTACGAGCAGTACTTC.

The V call is TRBV11-3, the J call TRBJ1-1, with 7 positions matching TRBD1. The CDR3 is 15 residues long. Germline CDR1 is SGHNT and CDR2 is YENEEA. With 4 bases clipped from V and 1 base from J, the junction kept 6 bases outside the gene matches. DNA for the CDR3: TGTGCCAGCAGCTCGTCGGGACAGACGAACACTGAAGCTTTCTTT. Translating gives CASSSSGQTNTEAFF.

The J gene is TRBJ1-5, the V gene TRBV4-1; D is uncertain. Germline V gene sequence: CDR1 MGHRA, CDR2 YSYEKL. Trimming cost V 2 bases and J 2 bases, with 16 bases left between them. The CDR3 covers 17 residues. For the CDR3, the DNA is TGCGCCAGCAGCCAACGGGGTCAGGCTTCGGGCAATCAGCCCCAGCATTTT. This translates into CASSQRGQASGNQPQHF.

The V call is TRBV7-3, the J call TRBJ2-5, with 14 bases fitting TRBD2. Germline CDR1 reads SGHTA; CDR2 reads FQGTGA. The V and J ends lost 3 bases and 5 bases, in that order; junction bases with no gene match: 2. There are 15 residues in the CDR3. The CDR3 DNA reads TGTGCCAGCAGCTTGGGACTAGCGGGAGTCGAGACCCAGTACTTC. Amino acid sequence: CASSLGLAGVETQYF.

In DNA form, the CDR3 reads TGTGCCAGCAGTGAACAGGGACTAGCGGAGCAGTTCTTC. Translating gives CASSEQGLAEQFF. J is TRBJ2-1 and V is TRBV2; 10 nucleotides line up with TRBD2. With 2 bases clipped from V and 10 bases from J, the junction kept 2 bases outside the gene matches. The CDR3 sequence is 13 residues long. The germline V gene has CDR1 SNHLY and CDR2 FYNNEI.

The CDR3 DNA is TGTGCCAGCAGAAGACAGGGGACGTTAGCTAGCTATGGCTACACCTTC. Translating gives CASRRQGTLASYGYTF. The V gene is TRBV5-4, the J gene TRBJ1-2, with 8 bases aligning to TRBD1. The CDR3 runs 16 residues. V lost 5 bases and J lost 4; bases outside the gene matches: 13. Germline V gene lookup returns CDR1 SGHNT and CDR2 YYREEE (reference sequence).

V is TRBV5-1 and J is TRBJ2-7, with D uncertain. The CDR3 length is 12 residues. Trimming removed 4 bases from V and 1 base from J, with 6 bases in between. Looked up from germline, CDR1 is SGHRS and CDR2 is YFSETQ. CDR3 coding DNA: TGCGCCAGCAGCACTACATCCTACGAGCAGTACTTC. Translation: CASSTTSYEQYF.

This clone was seen just once. The gene calls are TRBV30 and TRBJ1-2; TRBD1 matches 12 bases. The V gene end was trimmed by 2 bases and the J gene end by 8 bases; junction bases not matched to a gene: 6. Germline V gene data show CDR1 as GTSNPN and CDR2 as SVGIG (reference sequence). CDR3 size: 14 residues. The CDR3 DNA reads TGTGCCTGGAGTCAGGGACAGGGGGCAGTAGGCTACACCTTC. Protein product: CAWSQGQGAVGYTF.

The CDR3 spells CASSFGPDYEQYF. The CDR3 DNA reads as TGTGCCAGCAGTTTTGGGCCCGACTACGAGCAGTACTTC. The V and J genes are TRBV28 and TRBJ2-7, with D unresolved. CDR1 is MDHEN, CDR2 SYDVKM, per germline. The CDR3 is 13 amino acids. V was shortened by 3 bases and J by 3 bases, with 9 bases between the two germline ends. Supplemented by reference TRBV28 and TRBJ2-7, the full variable domain reads DVKVTQSSRYLVKRTGEKVFLECVQDMDHENMFWYRQDPGLGLRLIYFSYDVKMKEKGDIPEGYSVSREKKERFSLILESASTNQTSMYLCASSFGPDYEQYFGPGTRLTVT.

The V call is TRBV6-6, the J call TRBJ2-7; 9 bases are shared with TRBD2. J gave up 4 bases and V 7 bases, and 5 bases lay outside the gene matches. Germline V gives CDR1 MNHNY, CDR2 SVGAGI (reference sequence). The CDR3 runs 13 residues. CDR3 bases: TGTGCCAGCATGAGTAGCGGGGGTTACGAGCAGTACTTC. Translating gives CASMSSGGYEQYF.

The chain uses TRBV6-4 and TRBJ1-3, with D hard to call. The CDR3 contains 17 residues. The V end lost 7 bases, the J end lost 0 bases, and 19 bases lay between the germline ends. Germline V CDR1 and CDR2: MRHNA, SNTAGT. In DNA form, the CDR3 reads TGTGCCAGCATCAGTCCACTTCCCGGGGACTCTGGAAACACCATATATTTT. Translated, it gives CASISPLPGDSGNTIYF.

This clone appeared a few times. The chain employs TRBV30 and TRBJ2-5, with D possibly matching TRBD2 (6 bases). Germline loops: CDR1 GTSNPN, CDR2 SVGIG (reference sequence). Trimming removed 5 bases from V and 2 bases from J, with 15 bases in between. The CDR3 consists of 14 residues. The CDR3 sequence: CAWEGLQEQETQYF. CDR3 nucleotide sequence: TGTGCCTGGGAGGGACTGCAGGAACAAGAGACCCAGTACTTC.

The rearrangement joins TRBV7-6 to TRBJ2-5; D might be TRBD2 (6 bases). The V gene lost 1 base and the J gene lost 9 bases, with 6 bases spanning the gap. This CDR3 comprises 11 residues. Germline V gene lookup returns CDR1 SGHVS and CDR2 FNYEAQ. The CDR3 coding sequence is TGTGCCAGCAGCTTAGGGGAGGCCCAGTACTTC. Its protein product is CASSLGEAQYF.